The next 20 T cell receptor beta chains were all read from a single sample in a study of PD-L1 blockade in urothelial cancer. Only in-frame clones appear in the TCRdb table, and some are missing; sequencing was by immunoSEQ multiplex PCR. The table has tens of thousands of clones, roughly 90% seen once. Time point of the sample: pretreatment peripheral blood. Sequenced material: PBMCs, taken around atezolizumab (anti-PD-L1) treatment. Receptors were obtained from a man in his 60s with urothelial cancer.

The chain combines TRBV5-1 with TRBJ2-2; 9 bases fit TRBD2. The CDR3 is 16 amino acids. The junction had 9 bases not matched to a gene; V was cut back by 4 bases and J by 5 bases. Germline CDR1 and CDR2: SGHRS and YFSETQ. CDR3 in DNA: TGCGCCAGCAGCGGTCTCGCGGGGGGGCGAACCGGGGAGCTGTTTTTT. It encodes CASSGLAGGRTGELFF.

The chain links TRBV5-4 to TRBJ1-1, with unresolved D. Germline CDR1 and CDR2: SGHNT and YYREEE (reference sequence). This CDR3 has 12 residues. V was cut by 0 bases and J by 4 bases, with 4 bases left in between. The CDR3 loop is CASSLDSTEAFF. CDR3 in DNA: TGTGCCAGCAGCTTGGACAGCACTGAAGCTTTCTTT. Full variable domain (outside the CDR3, taken from reference TRBV5-4 and TRBJ1-1): ETGVTQSPTHLIKTRGQQVTLRCSSQSGHNTVSWYQQALGQGPQFIFQYYREEENGRGNFPPRFSGLQFPNYSSELNVNALELDDSALYLCASSLDSTEAFFGQGTRLTVV.

The chain employs TRBV7-2 and TRBJ1-2; TRBD1 aligns across 7 bases. After removal of 5 bases from V and 0 bases from J, the junction contained 3 bases not matched to a gene. The CDR3 length is 14 residues. Germline-derived CDR1 and CDR2 are SGHTA and FQGNSA. The CDR3 loop reads CASSPDRANYGYTF. For the CDR3, the DNA is TGTGCCAGCAGCCCAGACAGGGCTAACTATGGCTACACCTTC.

As for this clone: The same CDR3 also results from other DNA sequences found in this sample. V and J are TRBV6-5 and TRBJ2-7; 7 nucleotides line up with TRBD1. The CDR3 is 14 residues long. Trimming took 4 bases from V and 0 from J; bases not matched to a gene: 3. Germline V gene lookup returns CDR1 MNHEY and CDR2 SVGAGI. The CDR3: CASSSRQGSYEQYF. CDR3 DNA sequence: TGTGCCAGCAGTTCGCGACAGGGCTCCTACGAGCAGTACTTC.

The V call is TRBV5-5, the J call TRBJ2-7; 9 bases align to TRBD2. Germline V gives CDR1 SGHKS, CDR2 YYEKEE (reference sequence). This CDR3 comprises 16 residues. V trimming: 1 base; J trimming: 3 bases; junction bases outside the gene matches: 8. The CDR3 DNA sequence: TGTGCCAGCAGCTTGAAGGAGCGGGGGGACCTCTACGAGCAGTACTTC. Protein: CASSLKERGDLYEQYF.

V and J are TRBV13 and TRBJ2-3, with 8 bases lining up with TRBD2. The CDR3 covers 16 residues. V was pared by 3 bases and J by 2 bases, with 7 bases of the junction left unmatched. Germline V gene lookup returns CDR1 PRHDT and CDR2 FYEKMQ (reference sequence). CDR3 sequence (DNA): TGTGCCAGCAGCTTGACTTCACTAGCGGACACAGATACGCAGTATTTT. This encodes CASSLTSLADTDTQYF.

In its sample, this clone was seen once. The chain uses TRBV7-2 and TRBJ1-2, with TRBD1 matching over 7 bases. Germline CDR1 SGHTA, CDR2 FQGNSA. The CDR3 is 18 amino acids. Germline trimming cut 3 bases from V and 2 bases from J; bases unmatched to any gene: 15. CDR3 bases: TGTGCCAGCAGCTTTACACCCGGGACAGCGAGTTTGAACTATGGCTACACCTTC. This encodes CASSFTPGTASLNYGYTF.

This chain uses TRBV5-4 with TRBJ2-7; 9 nucleotides align to TRBD1. Germline values: CDR1 SGHNT, CDR2 YYREEE (reference sequence). The CDR3 has 12 amino acids. V lost 2 bases, J lost 7 bases, and 1 base stayed unmatched. CDR3 residues: CASSLQGAEQYF. In nucleotides, the CDR3 is TGTGCCAGCAGCTTACAGGGGGCGGAGCAGTACTTC.

This chain joins TRBV4-2 and TRBJ2-2; D might be TRBD1 (7 bases). The CDR3 contains 14 residues. The ends were cut back, 6 bases at V and 5 bases at J, with 13 bases in the middle. The V gene's germline CDR1 is LGHNA and CDR2 YNFKEQ. The CDR3 spells CASRRGQMTGELFF. The CDR3, as DNA: TGTGCCAGCAGGCGGGGACAGATGACCGGGGAGCTGTTTTTT.

The chain has TRBV6-6 and TRBJ2-7, with D unresolved. CDR1 and CDR2 from the germline V gene are MNHNY and SVGAGI (reference sequence). This CDR3 contains 13 residues. V lost 4 bases to trimming and J lost 3 bases, with 10 bases between them. CDR3 nucleotide sequence: TGTGCCAGCAGTTCCAGTGGCCTCTACGAGCAGTACTTC. Its protein product is CASSSSGLYEQYF.

The J gene is TRBJ2-7, the V gene TRBV5-6, with 7 positions matching TRBD1. Trimming removed 4 bases from V and 0 bases from J; junction bases left unmatched: 7. CDR1 SGHDT and CDR2 YYEEEE come from the germline V gene. The CDR3 consists of 15 residues. CDR3 DNA sequence: TGTGCCAGCAGCCCGACTACAGGGGCCTCCTACGAGCAGTACTTC. As protein: CASSPTTGASYEQYF.

V usage is TRBV6-5 and J usage is TRBJ2-1, with unresolved D. The CDR3 runs 12 residues. V was pared by 5 bases and J by 3 bases, with 5 bases between. CDR1 MNHEY and CDR2 SVGAGI come from the germline V gene. CDR3 region: CASSHSYNEQFF. CDR3 coding DNA: TGTGCCAGCAGTCACAGCTACAATGAGCAGTTCTTC.

The chain couples TRBV2 to TRBJ2-7; D may be TRBD1 (6 bases). V dropped 2 bases and J dropped 7 bases, with 18 bases sitting between them. The CDR3 consists of 15 residues. Germline V gives CDR1 SNHLY, CDR2 FYNNEI. The CDR3 DNA is TGTGCCAGCAGTGAACCCCAGGGGCCCAAGGGGGAGCAGTACTTC. It yields the protein CASSEPQGPKGEQYF.

The chain couples TRBV20-1 to TRBJ1-1; D remains ambiguous. The CDR3 loop spans 10 amino acids. CDR1 and CDR2 from the germline V gene are DFQATT and SNEGSKA (reference sequence). The CDR3 loop is CLPSGSSAFF. The CDR3 coding sequence is TGCCTACCCTCCGGGTCCTCAGCTTTCTTT.

The chain uses TRBV29-1 and TRBJ2-5; 7 bases are shared with TRBD1. With 4 bases clipped from V and 0 bases from J, the junction kept 8 bases outside the gene matches. This CDR3 is built from 15 residues. Germline-derived CDR1 and CDR2 are SQVTM and ANQGSEA. The CDR3 DNA follows: TGCAGCGTTGCGCCCCCAGGGGGTTACCAAGAGACCCAGTACTTC. This codes for CSVAPPGGYQETQYF.

This clone was recorded once. The chain couples TRBV7-2 to TRBJ2-3, with 7 bases aligning to TRBD2. Germline V gene lookup returns CDR1 SGHTA and CDR2 FQGNSA. This CDR3 spans 16 amino acids. V lost 3 bases to trimming and J lost 0 bases; unmatched junction nucleotides: 6. Written as DNA, the CDR3 is TGTGCCAGCAGCTTGGGAGGGACTTTTAGCACAGATACGCAGTATTTT. Translation gives CASSLGGTFSTDTQYF.

The chain has TRBV28 and TRBJ2-5; TRBD1 might be the D (6 bases). Between the trimmed V and J ends, which lost 5 bases and 2 bases, there was a span of 15 bases. This CDR3 is built from 15 residues. Germline lookup yields CDR1 MDHEN and CDR2 SYDVKM. CDR3 protein: CASSRPTGTQETQYF. Here the CDR3 DNA reads TGTGCCAGCAGTCGTCCAACCGGGACACAAGAGACCCAGTACTTC.

J is TRBJ2-7 and V is TRBV5-4, with TRBD1 as a possible D gene (6 bases). The CDR3 has 14 amino acids. The germline V gene encodes CDR1 SGHNT and CDR2 YYREEE (reference sequence). With 5 bases removed from V and 0 bases from J, the gap between germline ends came to 12 bases. CDR3 in amino acids: CASSRTASSYEQYF. The DNA of the CDR3 is TGTGCCAGCAGTCGGACAGCTAGCTCCTACGAGCAGTACTTC.

The chain is built from TRBV2 and TRBJ1-4, with TRBD1 as a possible D gene (6 bases). Trimming shortened V by 5 bases and J by 8 bases, and 12 bases separated the two germline ends. The length of the CDR3 is 13 residues. CDR1 and CDR2 (germline): SNHLY, FYNNEI. The CDR3 loop reads CASSPGGREKLFF. In DNA form, the CDR3 reads TGTGCCAGCAGTCCTGGGGGCCGCGAAAAACTGTTTTTT.

The J gene is TRBJ2-5, the V gene TRBV5-1; 7 bases map to TRBD2. The V segment lost 0 bases and the J segment 2 bases; nucleotides outside the gene matches: 4. CDR1 and CDR2 (germline): SGHRS, YFSETQ. This CDR3 is built from 15 residues. As DNA, the CDR3 is TGCGCCAGCAGCTTGGTGGCTAGCGGTCAAGAGACCCAGTACTTC. This encodes CASSLVASGQETQYF.